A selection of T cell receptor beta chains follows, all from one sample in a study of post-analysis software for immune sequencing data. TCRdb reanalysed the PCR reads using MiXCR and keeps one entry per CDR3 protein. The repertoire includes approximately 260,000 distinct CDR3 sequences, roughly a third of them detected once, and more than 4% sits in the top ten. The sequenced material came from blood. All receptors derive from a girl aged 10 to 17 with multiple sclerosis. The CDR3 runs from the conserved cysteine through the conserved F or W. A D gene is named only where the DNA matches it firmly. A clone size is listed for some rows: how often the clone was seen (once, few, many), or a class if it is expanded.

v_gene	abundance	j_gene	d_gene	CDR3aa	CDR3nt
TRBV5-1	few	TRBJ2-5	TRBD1	CASSLLDRATGETQYF	TGCGCCAGCAGCTTGTTGGACAGGGCAACGGGTGAGACCCAGTACTTC
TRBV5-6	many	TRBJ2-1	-	CASSLGDVVYNEQFF	TGTGCCAGCAGCCTGGGGGACGTAGTCTACAATGAGCAGTTCTTC
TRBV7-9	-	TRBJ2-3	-	CASSPAGGTDTQYF	TGTGCCAGCAGCCCGGCCGGCGGGACAGATACGCAGTATTTT
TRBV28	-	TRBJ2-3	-	CAGGGAGTDTQYF	TGTGCCGGAGGTGGGGCCGGCACAGATACGCAGTATTTT
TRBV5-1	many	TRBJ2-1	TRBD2	CASSPGTSGLSSYNEQFF	TGCGCCAGCAGCCCCGGGACTAGCGGCCTCAGCTCCTACAATGAGCAGTTCTTC
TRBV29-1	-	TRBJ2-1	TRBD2	CSVVGLAGVGTYNEQFF	TGCAGCGTTGTCGGACTAGCGGGAGTTGGAACCTACAATGAGCAGTTCTTC
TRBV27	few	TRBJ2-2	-	CASRREGYTGELFF	TGTGCCAGCAGGCGGGAAGGGTACACCGGGGAGCTGTTTTTT
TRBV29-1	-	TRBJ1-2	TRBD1	CSVAGQGPYGYTF	TGCAGCGTTGCGGGACAGGGACCCTATGGCTACACCTTC
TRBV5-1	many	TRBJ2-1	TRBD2	CASSRGRAMNEQFF	TGCGCCAGCAGTCGGGGGAGGGCCATGAATGAGCAGTTCTTC
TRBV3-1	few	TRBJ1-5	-	CASSQDPGRGQPQHF	TGTGCCAGCAGCCAAGATCCCGGCCGGGGACAGCCCCAGCATTTT
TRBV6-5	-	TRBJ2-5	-	CASSYSPLGVAGPQETQYF	TGTGCCAGCAGTTACTCCCCGCTGGGGGTGGCAGGGCCGCAAGAGACCCAGTACTTC